This entry lists 12 T cell receptor beta chains sequenced from one sample in a study of hypomethylating agent response in myelodysplastic syndrome. Produced via immunoSEQ multiplex PCR; TCRdb's table is partial and in-frame only. The sample has 2,500 to 4,000 clones; about 90% are singletons. This sample comprised bone marrow, obtained before or after starting hypomethylating agent treatment for myelodysplastic syndrome (not recorded which). Source of these receptors: a human donor with myelodysplastic syndrome.

The rearrangement joins TRBV6-5 to TRBJ2-7; 11 bases match TRBD1. The germline V gene encodes CDR1 MNHEY and CDR2 SVGAGI. After removal of 2 bases from V and 3 bases from J, the junction contained 0 bases not matched to a gene. The CDR3 length is 14 residues. As DNA, the CDR3 is TGTGCCAGCAGTTACGGGACAGGGGGCTACGAGCAGTACTTC. Translated, it gives CASSYGTGGYEQYF.

In DNA form, the CDR3 reads TGTGCCAGTAGTGCCCGGGACAGGGAAACCGGGGAGCTGTTTTTT. This translates into CASSARDRETGELFF. The V and J genes are TRBV19 and TRBJ2-2; 9 bases fit TRBD1. This CDR3 contains 15 residues. V dropped 5 bases and J dropped 5; count of bases not matched to a gene: 6. Looked up from germline, CDR1 is LNHDA and CDR2 is SQIVND (reference sequence). Filled out from reference TRBV19 and TRBJ2-2, the complete variable domain reads DGGITQSPKYLFRKEGQNVTLSCEQNLNHDAMYWYRQDPGQGLRLIYYSQIVNDFQKGDIAEGYSVSREKKESFPLTVTSAQKNPTAFYLCASSARDRETGELFFGEGSRLTVL.

The CDR3 DNA reads TGTGCCAGCAGTCCTACGATAACGGTCCGTAATGAAAAACTGTTTTTT. This sequence encodes CASSPTITVRNEKLFF. This chain joins TRBV27 and TRBJ1-4; D unclear. Germline CDR1 reads MNHEY; CDR2 reads SMNVEV (reference sequence). Trimming pared 5 bases from V and 4 bases from J, leaving 17 bases between. The CDR3 has 16 residues.

V usage is TRBV28 and J usage is TRBJ1-4; D uncertain. The CDR3 consists of 15 residues. Trimming stripped 3 bases from V and 0 bases from J, with 8 bases between. In germline, CDR1 is MDHEN, CDR2 SYDVKM. CDR3 loop: CASSFLSATNEKLFF. CDR3 in DNA: TGTGCCAGCAGTTTCTTGTCCGCAACTAATGAAAAACTGTTTTTT.

The chain couples TRBV11-1 to TRBJ2-7; D might be TRBD2 (5 bases). This CDR3 contains 14 residues. Germline V gene lookup returns CDR1 SGHAT and CDR2 FQDESV (reference sequence). Trimming pared 3 bases from V and 0 bases from J, leaving 9 bases between. CDR3 region: CASSFQGSSYEQYF. The CDR3 DNA reads as TGTGCCAGCAGCTTCCAAGGGAGCTCCTACGAGCAGTACTTC.

This clone was recorded once. The rearrangement joins TRBV19 to TRBJ2-2; D is unresolved. CDR1 is LNHDA and CDR2 is SQIVND in the germline V gene (reference sequence). Trimming removed 1 base from V and 7 bases from J, with 13 bases in between. The CDR3 covers 15 residues. CDR3 sequence: CASSIGSQIGGELFF. In DNA, the CDR3 is TGTGCCAGTAGTATAGGGAGCCAAATTGGCGGGGAGCTGTTTTTT. The full variable domain, in which reference TRBV19 and TRBJ2-2 provide the parts outside the CDR3, is DGGITQSPKYLFRKEGQNVTLSCEQNLNHDAMYWYRQDPGQGLRLIYYSQIVNDFQKGDIAEGYSVSREKKESFPLTVTSAQKNPTAFYLCASSIGSQIGGELFFGEGSRLTVL.

This clone is a singleton in its sample. This chain connects TRBV6-6 to TRBJ1-1; D is ambiguous. Trimming cost V 4 bases and J 2 bases, with 8 bases left between them. The CDR3 length is 13 residues. Germline V gives CDR1 MNHNY, CDR2 SVGAGI (reference sequence). Here the CDR3 DNA reads TGTGCCAGCAGTTTTTATCAAAACACTGAAGCTTTCTTT. Amino acid sequence: CASSFYQNTEAFF.

The chain couples TRBV7-2 to TRBJ2-7; the match to TRBD2 covers 7 bases. V gave up 1 base and J gave up 3 bases; unmatched junction bases: 12. The CDR3 is made up of 17 amino acids. Germline V gene sequence: CDR1 SGHTA, CDR2 FQGNSA. In nucleotides, the CDR3 is TGTGCCAGCAGCTTAGGGTCGGGGGGAGGCCTACACTACGAGCAGTACTTC. It codes for CASSLGSGGGLHYEQYF.

The V call is TRBV7-6, the J call TRBJ2-1; 7 bases match TRBD2. The germline V gene has CDR1 SGHVS and CDR2 FNYEAQ. V was pared by 3 bases and J by 5 bases, with 7 bases of the junction left unmatched. The length of the CDR3 is 15 residues. The CDR3, as DNA: TGTGCCAGCAGCTTGCCCCGGCGGGGGAACAATGAGCAGTTCTTC. Its protein is CASSLPRRGNNEQFF.

The CDR3 is CASSLGQGGSNQPQHF. CDR3 coding DNA: TGTGCCAGCAGCTTGGGACAGGGGGGGAGCAATCAGCCCCAGCATTTT. The chain joins TRBV6-6 to TRBJ1-5; 11 nucleotides align to TRBD1. The germline V gene encodes CDR1 MNHNY and CDR2 SVGAGI (reference sequence). Unmatched junction bases numbered 5, after V lost 6 bases and J lost 1 base. The CDR3 is 16 residues long.

This clone came up once. This chain connects TRBV14 to TRBJ2-6; D is possibly TRBD1 (5 bases). Germline lookup yields CDR1 SGHDN and CDR2 FVKESK. This CDR3 contains 16 residues. The V end was cut by 5 bases, the J end by 2 bases, with 13 bases between. This CDR3 reads CASSAPGIPGANVLTF. In nucleotides, the CDR3 is TGTGCCAGCAGCGCTCCAGGGATCCCTGGGGCCAACGTCCTGACTTTC.

This clone turned up a few times. DNA of the CDR3: TGCAGTGCTATCGGTCAGCCCCAGCATTTT. Translating it yields CSAIGQPQHF. The V gene is TRBV20-1, the J gene TRBJ1-5; D remains unclear. V was clipped by 4 bases and J by 6 bases, with 4 bases between them. The CDR3 runs 10 residues. Germline CDR1 reads DFQATT; CDR2 reads SNEGSKA (reference sequence).